Described below is a single TCR beta chain sequence and its context. Its antigen is unidentified. This specimen belongs to a study of graft-versus-host responses after intestinal transplantation. Sequenced by immunoSEQ multiplex PCR; TCRdb stores in-frame clones only, minus some. This sample has more than 65,000 clones, with 80% to 95% found just once. Study-level points and caveats: Levels of circulating GvH clones at their peak were associated with early post-transplant HvG declines.

Germline V gene data show CDR1 as MGHRA and CDR2 as YSYEKL. The CDR3 extends over 16 amino acids. Trimming removed 3 bases from V and 0 bases from J, with 12 bases in between. The chain has TRBV4-1 and TRBJ2-1; weak D call: TRBD2 (5 bases). The origin of this receptor is a human donor who received an intestinal transplant. Sample: unstimulated CD8+ T cells sorted from spleen or lymph node cells, taken before intestinal transplant. CDR3 DNA: TGCGCCAGCAGCCATCGTCTAGGGAGCTCCTACAATGAGCAGTTCTTC. Translating it yields CASSHRLGSSYNEQFF.